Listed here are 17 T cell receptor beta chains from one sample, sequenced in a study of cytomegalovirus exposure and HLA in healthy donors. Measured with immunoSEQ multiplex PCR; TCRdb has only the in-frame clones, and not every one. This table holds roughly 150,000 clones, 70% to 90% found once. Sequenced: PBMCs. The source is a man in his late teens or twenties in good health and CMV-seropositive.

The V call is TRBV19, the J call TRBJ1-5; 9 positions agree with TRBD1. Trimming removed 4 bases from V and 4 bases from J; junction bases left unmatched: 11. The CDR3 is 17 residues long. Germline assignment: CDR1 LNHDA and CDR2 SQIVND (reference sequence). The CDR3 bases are TGTGCCAGTAGTACTCCACCGGGACAGGGTAAGAATCAGCCCCAGCATTTT. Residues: CASSTPPGQGKNQPQHF.

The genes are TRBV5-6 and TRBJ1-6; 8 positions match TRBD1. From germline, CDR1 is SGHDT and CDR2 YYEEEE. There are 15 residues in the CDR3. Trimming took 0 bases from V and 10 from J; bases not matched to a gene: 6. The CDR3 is CASSLGQGAGSPLHF. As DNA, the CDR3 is TGTGCCAGCAGCTTGGGGCAGGGGGCTGGCTCACCCCTCCACTTT.

Here the CDR3 reads CASSQEAAGYTF. CDR3 nucleotide sequence: TGTGCCAGCAGCCAGGAGGCTGCCGGCTACACCTTC. The J gene is TRBJ1-2, the V gene TRBV9; D is unresolved. Looked up from germline, CDR1 is SGDLS and CDR2 is YYNGEE. V gave up 4 bases and J gave up 8 bases, with 12 bases separating them. This CDR3 region has 12 residues.

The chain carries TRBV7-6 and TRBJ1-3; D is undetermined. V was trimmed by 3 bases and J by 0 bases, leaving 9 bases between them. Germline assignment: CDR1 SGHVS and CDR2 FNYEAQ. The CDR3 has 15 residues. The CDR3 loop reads CASSFQASSGNTIYF. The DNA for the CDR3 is TGTGCCAGCAGCTTTCAGGCAAGCTCTGGAAACACCATATATTTT.

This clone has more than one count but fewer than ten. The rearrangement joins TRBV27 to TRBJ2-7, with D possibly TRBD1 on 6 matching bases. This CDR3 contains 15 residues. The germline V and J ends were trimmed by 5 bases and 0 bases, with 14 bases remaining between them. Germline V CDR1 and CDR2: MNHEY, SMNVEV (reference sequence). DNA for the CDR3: TGTGCCAGCAGTGAGGGACACCATGGCTCCTACGAGCAGTACTTC. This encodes CASSEGHHGSYEQYF.

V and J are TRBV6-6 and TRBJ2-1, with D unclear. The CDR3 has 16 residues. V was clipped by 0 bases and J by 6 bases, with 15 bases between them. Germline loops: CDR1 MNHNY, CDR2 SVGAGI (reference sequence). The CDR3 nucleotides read TGTGCCAGCAGTTACTCTGGCCTCGTCGCATCCAATGAGCAGTTCTTC. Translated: CASSYSGLVASNEQFF.

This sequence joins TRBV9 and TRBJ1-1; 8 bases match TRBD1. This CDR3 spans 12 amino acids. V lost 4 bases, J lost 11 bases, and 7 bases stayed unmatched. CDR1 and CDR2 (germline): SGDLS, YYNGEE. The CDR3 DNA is TGTGCCAGCAGCTCCCAGGGGGCGGGGGCTTTCTTT. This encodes CASSSQGAGAFF.

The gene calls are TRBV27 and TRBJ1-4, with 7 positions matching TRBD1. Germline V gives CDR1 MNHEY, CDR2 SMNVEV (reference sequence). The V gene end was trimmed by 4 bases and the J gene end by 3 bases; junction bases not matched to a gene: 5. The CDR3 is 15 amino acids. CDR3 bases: TGTGCCAGCAGTTCCCAGGGGGTCTCTAATGAAAAACTGTTTTTT. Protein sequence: CASSSQGVSNEKLFF.

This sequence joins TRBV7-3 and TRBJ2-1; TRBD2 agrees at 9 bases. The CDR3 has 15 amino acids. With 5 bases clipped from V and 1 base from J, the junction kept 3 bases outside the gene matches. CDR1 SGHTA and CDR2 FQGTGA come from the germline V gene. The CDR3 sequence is CASSPSGRSYNEQFF. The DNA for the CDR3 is TGTGCCAGCAGCCCCAGCGGGAGGTCCTACAATGAGCAGTTCTTC.

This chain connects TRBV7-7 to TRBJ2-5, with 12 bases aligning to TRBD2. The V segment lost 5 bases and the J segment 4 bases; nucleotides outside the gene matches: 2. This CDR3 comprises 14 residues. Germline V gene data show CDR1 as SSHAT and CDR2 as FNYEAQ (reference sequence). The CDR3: CASSTSGGRETQYF. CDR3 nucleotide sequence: TGTGCCAGCAGCACTAGCGGGGGGAGAGAGACCCAGTACTTC.

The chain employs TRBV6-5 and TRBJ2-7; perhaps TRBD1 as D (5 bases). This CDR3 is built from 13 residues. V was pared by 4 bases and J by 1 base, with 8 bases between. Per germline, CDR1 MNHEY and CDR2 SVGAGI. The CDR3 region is CASSLTASYEQYF. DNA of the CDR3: TGTGCCAGCAGTTTGACAGCATCCTACGAGCAGTACTTC.

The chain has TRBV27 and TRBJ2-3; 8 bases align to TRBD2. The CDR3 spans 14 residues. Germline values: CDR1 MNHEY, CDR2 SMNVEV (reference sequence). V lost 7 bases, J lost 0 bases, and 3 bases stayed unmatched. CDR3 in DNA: TGTGCCAGCACTCCTAGCGGGAGCACAGATACGCAGTATTTT. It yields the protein CASTPSGSTDTQYF.

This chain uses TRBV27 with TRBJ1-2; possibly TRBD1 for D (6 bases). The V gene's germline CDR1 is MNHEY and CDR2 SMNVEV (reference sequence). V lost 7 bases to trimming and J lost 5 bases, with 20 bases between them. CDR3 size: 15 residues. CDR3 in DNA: TGTGCCAGCACTCCGTCCGGCAGGGGTTTTTATGGCTACACCTTC. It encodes CASTPSGRGFYGYTF.

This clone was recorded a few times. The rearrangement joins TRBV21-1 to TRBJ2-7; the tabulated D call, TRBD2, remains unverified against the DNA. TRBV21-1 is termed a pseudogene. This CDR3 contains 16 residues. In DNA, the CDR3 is TGTGCCAGCAGCAAGCGGACTAGCTCGAGCTCCTACGAGCAGTACTTC. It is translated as CASSKRTSSSSYEQYF.

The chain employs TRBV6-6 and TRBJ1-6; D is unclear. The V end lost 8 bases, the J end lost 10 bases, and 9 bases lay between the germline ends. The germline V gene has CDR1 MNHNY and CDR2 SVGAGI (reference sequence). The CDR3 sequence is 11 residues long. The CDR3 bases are TGTGCCAGCGGGAGGGAATCACCCCTCCACTTT. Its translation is CASGRESPLHF.

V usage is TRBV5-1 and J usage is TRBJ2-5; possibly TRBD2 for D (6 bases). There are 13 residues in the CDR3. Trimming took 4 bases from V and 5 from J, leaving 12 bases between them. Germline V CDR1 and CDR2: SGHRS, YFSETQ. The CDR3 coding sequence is TGCGCCAGCAGCCCGTTAGCGGAGGAGACCCAGTACTTC. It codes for CASSPLAEETQYF.

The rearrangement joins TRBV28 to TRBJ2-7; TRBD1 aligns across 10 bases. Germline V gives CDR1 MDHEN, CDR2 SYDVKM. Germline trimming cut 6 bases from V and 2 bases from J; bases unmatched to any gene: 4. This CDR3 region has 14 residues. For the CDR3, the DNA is TGTGCCAGCAGGAGAGGACAGGGGGCCTACGAGCAGTACTTC. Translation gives CASRRGQGAYEQYF.